This T cell receptor (beta chain) stems from a study of blood T cell repertoires in COVID-19. Clones were sequenced by immunoSEQ multiplex PCR, and TCRdb holds only the in-frame ones, with some missing. The data contain 120,000 to 150,000 clones, approximately 84% of them seen just once; the ten biggest clones take up less than 3.5%. The CDR3 totals 15 residues. J was trimmed by 2 bases and V by 5 bases; bases with no gene match: 7. Germline assignment: CDR1 MRHNA and CDR2 SNTAGT. Sequencing used peripheral blood. V and J are TRBV6-4 and TRBJ2-7; TRBD1 agrees at 9 bases. The TCR comes from a human donor with acute or convalescent COVID-19. The donor label of this sample is uncertain. The DNA of the CDR3 is TGTGCCAGCAGTAACAGGGGGCGGGTAACCTACGAGCAGTACGTC. This sequence encodes CASSNRGRVTYEQYV.